Shown below are 7 T cell receptor beta chains from a single sample sequenced in a study of cytomegalovirus exposure and HLA in healthy donors. In the PCR, 60 Vbeta and 13 Jbeta primers were used. Produced via immunoSEQ multiplex PCR; TCRdb's table is partial and in-frame only. Of about 120,000 clones listed, about four fifths are singletons. The sample taken for sequencing was PBMCs. These TCRs come from a woman aged 18-30 years in good health and CMV-seronegative.

This clone was seen a single time. The chain combines TRBV25-1 with TRBJ1-5; a possible D gene is TRBD1 (6 bases). With 5 bases removed from V and 6 bases from J, the gap between germline ends came to 17 bases. CDR1 is MGHDK and CDR2 is SYGVNS in the germline V gene. The CDR3 runs 15 residues. CDR3 in amino acids: CASSPLGGAGQPQHF. The CDR3 nucleotides read TGTGCCAGCAGTCCTCTGGGGGGGGCTGGTCAGCCCCAGCATTTT.

CDR3 sequence: CASSLTQGFLYGYTF. The CDR3 DNA follows: TGTGCCAGCAGTCTTACACAGGGATTTCTCTATGGCTACACCTTC. The gene calls are TRBV28 and TRBJ1-2; tentative D call: TRBD1 (6 bases). In germline, CDR1 is MDHEN, CDR2 SYDVKM. This CDR3 is built from 15 residues. With 5 bases removed from V and 4 bases from J, the gap between germline ends came to 17 bases.

This chain links TRBV28 with TRBJ1-5, with D unresolved. Germline lookup yields CDR1 MDHEN and CDR2 SYDVKM. Between the trimmed V and J ends, which lost 10 bases and 4 bases, there was a span of 17 bases. CDR3 length equals 14 residues. This CDR3 is CATSVPVGNQPQHF. DNA for the CDR3: TGTGCCACTAGTGTCCCGGTTGGAAATCAGCCCCAGCATTTT.

The rearrangement joins TRBV18 to TRBJ2-7; D call uncertain. Trimming cost V 2 bases and J 6 bases, with 26 bases left between them. Germline V gives CDR1 KGHSH, CDR2 LQKENI. The length of the CDR3 is 18 residues. The chain's CDR3 is CASSPLRSPGAAMGEQYF. In DNA form, the CDR3 reads TGTGCCAGCTCACCATTGCGGTCCCCGGGTGCGGCAATGGGCGAGCAGTACTTC.

The V call is TRBV6-1, the J call TRBJ1-1; tentatively, D is TRBD1 (6 bases). The CDR3 totals 13 residues. In germline, CDR1 is MNHNS, CDR2 SASEGT. Trimming removed 4 bases from V and 4 bases from J, with 10 bases in between. Here the CDR3 DNA reads TGTGCCAGCAGTGTGGAAGGGGGCACTGAAGCTTTCTTT. It yields the protein CASSVEGGTEAFF.

V gene TRBV30 combines with J gene TRBJ2-5; 9 nucleotides agree with TRBD2. In germline, CDR1 is GTSNPN, CDR2 SVGIG (reference sequence). The CDR3 totals 15 residues. J was trimmed by 3 bases and V by 2 bases; bases with no gene match: 7. CDR3 residues: CAWSYQRGAKETQYF. CDR3 coding DNA: TGTGCCTGGAGTTACCAGCGGGGGGCCAAAGAGACCCAGTACTTC.

This clone occurred once. This chain uses TRBV7-2 with TRBJ1-1; the D is unclear. V lost 0 bases and J 0 bases, leaving 8 bases between the germline ends. This CDR3 is 15 amino acids long. The germline V gene has CDR1 SGHTA and CDR2 FQGNSA. The CDR3 nucleotides are TGTGCCAGCAGCTTAGCCGCACTTATGAACACTGAAGCTTTCTTT. It specifies CASSLAALMNTEAFF.